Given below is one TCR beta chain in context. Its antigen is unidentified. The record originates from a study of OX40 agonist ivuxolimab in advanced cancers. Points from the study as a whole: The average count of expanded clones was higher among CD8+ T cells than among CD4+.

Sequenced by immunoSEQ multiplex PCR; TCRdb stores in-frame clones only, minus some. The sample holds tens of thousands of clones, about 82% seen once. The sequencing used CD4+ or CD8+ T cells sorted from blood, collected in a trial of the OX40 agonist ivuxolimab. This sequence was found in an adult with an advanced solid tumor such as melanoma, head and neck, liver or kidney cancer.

The CDR3 region has the DNA TGTGCCAGTAGTATCTCTTGGAAGCCCCAGCATTTT. It codes for CASSISWKPQHF. This chain joins TRBV19 and TRBJ1-5; no reliable D call. The CDR3 has 12 amino acids. Deletions cut 3 bases from V and 8 bases from J, with 8 bases between. The germline V gene encodes CDR1 LNHDA and CDR2 SQIVND (reference sequence).